These T cell receptor beta chains were read from a single sample in a study of radiotherapy plus CTLA-4 blockade in lung cancer. Data came from immunoSEQ multiplex PCR; TCRdb stores just in-frame clones and leaves some out. The sample has 70,000 to 95,000 clones, 70% to 90% seen once. The sequencing here drew on peripheral blood, taken from a patient treated with radiotherapy plus ipilimumab. The source is a human donor with non-small cell lung cancer that progressed on radiotherapy plus ipilimumab. Both conserved end residues are part of each CDR3.

TRBV6-5 CASSYGLAGSDTQYF
TRBV4-2 CASSQGLSRGLFDTQYF
TRBV14 CASSQGGAGWSSYNEQFF
TRBV6-1 CASSELGQNEKLFF
TRBV5-1 CASSLGERGNEQFF
TRBV10-3 CAISEDRDEKLFF
TRBV6-5 CASILGQGGGEKLFF
TRBV9 CASSTRTGDEQFF
TRBV5-5 CASSLGAGETQYF
TRBV6-5 CASRGTSSIREQYF
TRBV19 CASSIGGQGSATGELFF
TRBV5-1 CASSLGPRGGTDTQYF
TRBV5-1 CASSLVGRASDTQYF
TRBV5-4 CASSLRGGLETQYF
TRBV7-9 CASSREGDSTDTQYF
TRBV5-5 CASSPRRNLNTEAFF
TRBV7-3 CASSTTGTITYNEQFF
TRBV6-5 CASSYSRGSYEQYF
TRBV9 CASSVSQGMDTQYF
TRBV7-3 CASSLGDGVFGYTF
TRBV18 CASSPGGTDTQYF
TRBV10-3 CAISGGQGSSYEQYF
TRBV27 CASTRQTGETQYF
TRBV7-2 CASSLAGQGLNQPQHF
TRBV7-2 CASSFTGTANSPLHF
TRBV25-1 CASSDHDRGGYEQYF
TRBV7-2 CASSLAVGEQYF
TRBV18 CASSPKDRGLDEKLFF
TRBV25-1 CASNPSGSRNEQYF
TRBV11-1 CASSSGLANEQYF
TRBV11-2 CASSRTSVGDEQFF
TRBV7-9 CAGNYGGSWDEQFF
TRBV6-1 CASRSTSGYYEQYF
TRBV18 CASSPAHRESEQYF
TRBV7-2 CASSLRVGGTDTQYF
TRBV6-1 CASSGEGDTEAFF
TRBV7-3 CASSLTGTGSGQPQHF
TRBV28 CASGPTGGGETQYF
TRBV25-1 CASRRGGRDDQPQHF
TRBV29-1 CSVRSSYNSPLHF
TRBV29-1 CSVPESYGYTF
TRBV7-8 CASRSRSYNEQFF
TRBV25-1 CASSGGGPRAGSPLHF
TRBV7-2 CASSLRGLDSAEAFF
TRBV18 CASSPGIRGTEAFF
TRBV7-9 CASSSSGGETQYF
TRBV19 CASSLLGNTEAFF
TRBV10-3 CAISEGPRGDTEAFF
TRBV28 CASSLIGGGYGYTF
TRBV28 CASSFRGQGDHF
TRBV1 CTSSLPASGGPIAKNIQYF
TRBV28 CASSAQQGGAYEQYF